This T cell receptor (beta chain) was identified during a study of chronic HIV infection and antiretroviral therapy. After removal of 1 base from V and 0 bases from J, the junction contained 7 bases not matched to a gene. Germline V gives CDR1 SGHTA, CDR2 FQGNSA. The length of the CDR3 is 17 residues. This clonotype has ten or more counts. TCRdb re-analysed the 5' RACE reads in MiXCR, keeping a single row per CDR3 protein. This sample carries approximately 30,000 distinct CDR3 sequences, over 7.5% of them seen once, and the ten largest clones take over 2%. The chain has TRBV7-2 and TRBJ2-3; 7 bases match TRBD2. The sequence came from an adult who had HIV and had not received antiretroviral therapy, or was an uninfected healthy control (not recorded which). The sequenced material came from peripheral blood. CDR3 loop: CASSLVPTSDSTDTQYF. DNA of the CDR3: TGTGCCAGCAGCTTAGTCCCTACTAGCGATAGCACAGATACGCAGTATTTT.